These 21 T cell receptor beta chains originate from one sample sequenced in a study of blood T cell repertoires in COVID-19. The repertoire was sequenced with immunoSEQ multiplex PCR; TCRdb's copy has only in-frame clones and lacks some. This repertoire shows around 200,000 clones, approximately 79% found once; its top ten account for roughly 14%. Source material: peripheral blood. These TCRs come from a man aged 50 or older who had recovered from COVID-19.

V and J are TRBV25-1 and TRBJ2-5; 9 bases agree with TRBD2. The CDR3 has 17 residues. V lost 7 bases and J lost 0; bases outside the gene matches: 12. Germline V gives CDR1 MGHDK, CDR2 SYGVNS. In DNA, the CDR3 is TGTGCCAGCAACCCGGGAGGACTAGCGATTTACCAAGAGACCCAGTACTTC. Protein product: CASNPGGLAIYQETQYF.

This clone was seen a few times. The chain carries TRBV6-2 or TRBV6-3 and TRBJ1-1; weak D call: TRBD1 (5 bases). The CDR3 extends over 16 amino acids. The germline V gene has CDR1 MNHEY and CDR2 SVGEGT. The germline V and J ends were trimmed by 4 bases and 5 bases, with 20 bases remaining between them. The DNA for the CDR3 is TGTGCCAGCAGTTTTCCGGGCCGTGGGGCTTTTACTGAAGCTTTCTTT. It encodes CASSFPGRGAFTEAFF.

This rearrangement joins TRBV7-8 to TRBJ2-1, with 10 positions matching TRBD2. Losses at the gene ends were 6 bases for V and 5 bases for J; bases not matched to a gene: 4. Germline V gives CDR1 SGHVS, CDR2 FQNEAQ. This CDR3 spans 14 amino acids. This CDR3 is CASSTSGTHNEQFF. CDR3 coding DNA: TGTGCCAGCAGTACTAGCGGGACTCACAATGAGCAGTTCTTC.

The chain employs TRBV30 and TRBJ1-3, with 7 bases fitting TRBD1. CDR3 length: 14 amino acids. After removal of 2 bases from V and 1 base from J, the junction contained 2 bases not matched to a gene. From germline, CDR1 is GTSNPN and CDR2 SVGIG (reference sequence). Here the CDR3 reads CAWSTGVSGNTIYF. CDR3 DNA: TGTGCCTGGAGTACAGGGGTATCTGGAAACACCATATATTTT.

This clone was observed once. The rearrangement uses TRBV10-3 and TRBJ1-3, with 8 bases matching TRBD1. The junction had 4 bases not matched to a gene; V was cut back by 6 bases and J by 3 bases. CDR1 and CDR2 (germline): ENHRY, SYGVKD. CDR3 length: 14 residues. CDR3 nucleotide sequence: TGTGCCATCAGACCTGACAGGGGTGGAAACACCATATATTTT. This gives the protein CAIRPDRGGNTIYF.

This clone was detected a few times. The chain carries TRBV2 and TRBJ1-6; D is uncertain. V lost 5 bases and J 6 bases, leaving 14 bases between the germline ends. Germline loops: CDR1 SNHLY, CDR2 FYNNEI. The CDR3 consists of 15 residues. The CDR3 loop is CASSPPGSSNSPLHF. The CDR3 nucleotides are TGTGCCAGCAGTCCCCCCGGGTCGTCTAATTCACCCCTCCACTTT.

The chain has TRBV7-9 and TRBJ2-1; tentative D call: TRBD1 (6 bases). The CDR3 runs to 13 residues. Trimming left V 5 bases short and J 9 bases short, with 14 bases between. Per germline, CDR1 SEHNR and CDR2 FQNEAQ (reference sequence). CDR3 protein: CASSPPGAGEQFF. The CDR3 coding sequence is TGTGCCAGCAGCCCTCCAGGGGCCGGTGAGCAGTTCTTC.

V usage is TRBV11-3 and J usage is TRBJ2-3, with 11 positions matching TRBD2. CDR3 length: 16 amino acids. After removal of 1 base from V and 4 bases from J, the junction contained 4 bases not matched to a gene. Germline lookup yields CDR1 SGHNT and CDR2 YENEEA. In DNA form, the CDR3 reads TGTGCCAGCAGCTTAGGAACTAGCGGGGGCTCAGATACGCAGTATTTT. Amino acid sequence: CASSLGTSGGSDTQYF.

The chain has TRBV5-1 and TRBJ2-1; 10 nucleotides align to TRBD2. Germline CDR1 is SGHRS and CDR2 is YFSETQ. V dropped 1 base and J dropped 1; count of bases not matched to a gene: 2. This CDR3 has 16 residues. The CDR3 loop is CASSLSSGRSYNEQFF. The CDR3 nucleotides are TGCGCCAGCAGCTTGAGTAGCGGGAGGTCCTACAATGAGCAGTTCTTC.

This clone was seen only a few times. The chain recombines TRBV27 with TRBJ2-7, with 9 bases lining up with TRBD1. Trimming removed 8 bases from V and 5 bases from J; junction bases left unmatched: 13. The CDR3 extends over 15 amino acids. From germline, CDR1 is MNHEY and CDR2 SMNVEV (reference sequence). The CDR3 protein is CASRSPGTGFNEQYF. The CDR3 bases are TGTGCCAGCCGCTCCCCCGGGACAGGGTTCAACGAGCAGTACTTC.

Here the CDR3 reads CASSPRLSSGANVLTF. CDR3 coding DNA: TGTGCCAGCAGCCCTCGACTGTCCTCTGGGGCCAACGTCCTGACTTTC. The rearrangement links TRBV9 to TRBJ2-6; D ambiguous. V shed 4 bases and J shed 0 bases, with 11 bases lying between them. The CDR3 is made up of 16 amino acids. Germline V gene lookup returns CDR1 SGDLS and CDR2 YYNGEE. Full variable domain (outside the CDR3, taken from reference TRBV9 and TRBJ2-6): DSGVTQTPKHLITATGQRVTLRCSPRSGDLSVYWYQQSLDQGLQFLIQYYNGEERAKGNILERFSAQQFPDLHSELNLSSLELGDSALYFCASSPRLSSGANVLTFGAGSRLTVL.

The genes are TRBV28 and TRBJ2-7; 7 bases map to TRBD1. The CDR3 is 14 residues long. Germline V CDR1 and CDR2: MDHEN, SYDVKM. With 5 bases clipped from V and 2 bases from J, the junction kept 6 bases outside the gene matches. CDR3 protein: CASSTPGTAYEQYF. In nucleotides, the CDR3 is TGTGCCAGCAGTACGCCCGGGACAGCCTACGAGCAGTACTTC.

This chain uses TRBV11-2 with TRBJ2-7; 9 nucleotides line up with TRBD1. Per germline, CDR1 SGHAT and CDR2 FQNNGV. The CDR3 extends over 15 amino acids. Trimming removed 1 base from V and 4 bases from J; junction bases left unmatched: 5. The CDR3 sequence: CASSLAQGAVYEQYF. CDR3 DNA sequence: TGTGCCAGCAGCTTAGCACAGGGGGCGGTGTACGAGCAGTACTTC.

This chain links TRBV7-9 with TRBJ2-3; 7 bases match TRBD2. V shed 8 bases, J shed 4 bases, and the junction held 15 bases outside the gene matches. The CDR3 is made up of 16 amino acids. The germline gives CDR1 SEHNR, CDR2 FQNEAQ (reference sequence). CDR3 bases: TGTGCCAGCGAGCCTTATGGGGGGGTAGGACCAGATACGCAGTATTTT. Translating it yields CASEPYGGVGPDTQYF.

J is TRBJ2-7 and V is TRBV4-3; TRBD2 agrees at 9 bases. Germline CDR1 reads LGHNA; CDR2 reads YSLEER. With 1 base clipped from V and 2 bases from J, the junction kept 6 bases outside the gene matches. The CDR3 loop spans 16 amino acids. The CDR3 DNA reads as TGCGCCAGCAGCCAAGGAGGAGCGGGGGGAACCTACGAGCAGTACTTC. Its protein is CASSQGGAGGTYEQYF.

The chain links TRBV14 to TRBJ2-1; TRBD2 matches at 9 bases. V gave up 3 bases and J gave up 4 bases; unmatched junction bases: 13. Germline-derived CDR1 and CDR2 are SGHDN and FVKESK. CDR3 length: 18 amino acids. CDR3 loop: CASSQGVLRLAEYNEQFF. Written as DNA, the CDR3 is TGTGCCAGCAGCCAGGGTGTCCTCCGACTAGCGGAGTACAATGAGCAGTTCTTC.

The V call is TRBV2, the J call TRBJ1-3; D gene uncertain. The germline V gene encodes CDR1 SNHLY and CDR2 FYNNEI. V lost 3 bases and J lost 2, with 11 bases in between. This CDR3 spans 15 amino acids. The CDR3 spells CASSDRGIPGNTIYF. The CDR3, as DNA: TGTGCCAGCAGTGATCGGGGAATCCCTGGAAACACCATATATTTT. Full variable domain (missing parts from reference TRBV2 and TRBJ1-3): EPEVTQTPSHQVTQMGQEVILRCVPISNHLYFYWYRQILGQKVEFLVSFYNNEISEKSEIFDDQFSVERPDGSNFTLKIRSTKLEDSAMYFCASSDRGIPGNTIYFGEGSWLTVV.

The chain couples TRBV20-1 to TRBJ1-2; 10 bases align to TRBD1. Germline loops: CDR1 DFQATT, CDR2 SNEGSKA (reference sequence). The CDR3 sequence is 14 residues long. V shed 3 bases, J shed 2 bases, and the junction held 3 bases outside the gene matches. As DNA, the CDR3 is TGCAGTGCTAGTTCGGGACAGGGGAACTATGGCTACACCTTC. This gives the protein CSASSGQGNYGYTF.

Here the CDR3 DNA reads TGTGCCAGCTCGCTCCGGACTAGCGGGGGGCATTACTTCACAGATACGCAGTATTTT. Amino acids: CASSLRTSGGHYFTDTQYF. The chain employs TRBV18 and TRBJ2-3; 14 nucleotides match TRBD2. V gave up 6 bases and J gave up 2 bases; unmatched junction bases: 13. The germline CDR1 and CDR2 sequences are KGHSH and LQKENI. The CDR3 sequence is 19 residues long.

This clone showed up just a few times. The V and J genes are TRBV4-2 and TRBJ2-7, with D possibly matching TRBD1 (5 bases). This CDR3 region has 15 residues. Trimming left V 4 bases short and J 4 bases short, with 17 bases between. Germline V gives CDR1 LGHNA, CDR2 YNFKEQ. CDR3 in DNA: TGTGCCAGCAGCCTCTTAGCTGACAGCCCTTACGAGCAGTACTTC. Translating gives CASSLLADSPYEQYF.

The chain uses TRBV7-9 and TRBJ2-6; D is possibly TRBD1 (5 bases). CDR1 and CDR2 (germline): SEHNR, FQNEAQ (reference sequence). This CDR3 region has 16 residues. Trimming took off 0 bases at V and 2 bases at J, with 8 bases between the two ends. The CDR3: CASSLAGRAGANVLTF. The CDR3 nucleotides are TGTGCCAGCAGCTTAGCGGGCAGGGCTGGGGCCAACGTCCTGACTTTC.